Given below is one T cell receptor beta chain in context. Its antigen is not known. V was cut by 3 bases and J by 0 bases, with 9 bases left in between. CDR1 and CDR2 (germline): DFQATT, SNEGSKA (reference sequence). The CDR3 sequence is 14 residues long. With the Oncomine TCR Beta short-read assay, DNA from cultured CD4+ T cells was sequenced. TCRdb analysed the PCR reads with MiXCR anew, one entry per CDR3 protein. The sample consists of about 13,000 distinct CDR3 sequences, 25% to 30% of them appearing once. This entry belongs to a study of vaccination and CD4 T cells after COVID-19. Background on the study: Taking of post-vaccine samples occurred a median approximately 67 days after dose two (range 14 to 241).

Overall study results and limits: Post-vaccination reactive clonotypes (median roughly 35) did not differ significantly from post-infection (roughly 21).

Indicated treatment: approximately 9-day PBMC culture with coronavirus spike peptide pools or control peptides (ViraFEST assay). IL-2 at around 9.4 IU/ml and peptide pools at 10 ug/ml were added to PBMCs cultured at around 2 million per well. Scientists separated out CD4+ T cells through negative selection following 10 days in culture. This chain links TRBV20-1 with TRBJ2-1; D is unresolved. The sequence was obtained from a human donor who received a COVID-19 vaccine. The sequences come from CD4+ T cells from blood, cultured in vitro, collected before SARS-CoV-2 vaccination. For the CDR3, the DNA is TGCAGTGCTAGTCGGTTAGGCTCCTACAATGAGCAGTTCTTC. The encoded protein is CSASRLGSYNEQFF.